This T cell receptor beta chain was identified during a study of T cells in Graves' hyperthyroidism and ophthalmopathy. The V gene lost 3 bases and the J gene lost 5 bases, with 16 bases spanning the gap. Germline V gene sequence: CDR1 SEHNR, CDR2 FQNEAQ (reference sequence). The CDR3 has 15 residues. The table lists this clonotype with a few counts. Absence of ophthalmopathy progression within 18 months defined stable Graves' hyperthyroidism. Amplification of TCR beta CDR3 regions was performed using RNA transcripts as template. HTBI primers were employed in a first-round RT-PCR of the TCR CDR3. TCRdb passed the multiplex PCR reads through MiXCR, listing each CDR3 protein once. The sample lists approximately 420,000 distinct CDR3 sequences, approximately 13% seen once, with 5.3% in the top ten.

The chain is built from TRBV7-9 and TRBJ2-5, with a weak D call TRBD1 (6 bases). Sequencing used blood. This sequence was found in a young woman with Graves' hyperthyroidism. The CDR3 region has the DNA TGTGCCAGCAGCTTTATGACAGGCCGTGGGGAGACCCAGTACTTC. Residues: CASSFMTGRGETQYF.